The 26 T cell receptor beta chains listed next were all sequenced from one sample in a study of siplizumab effects on memory and regulatory T cells. Clones were read by immunoSEQ multiplex PCR, and TCRdb kept only the in-frame ones, dropping some. The profile shows some 73,000 clones, 93% of them singletons. Sample: CD8+ T cells sorted from blood. The receptor source for this set is a human donor in good health.

This chain connects TRBV27 to TRBJ2-2; D unclear. V lost 2 bases and J lost 7, with 5 bases in between. This CDR3 contains 12 residues. The germline CDR1 and CDR2 sequences are MNHEY and SMNVEV (reference sequence). The CDR3 sequence is CASSLGSGELFF. Here the CDR3 DNA reads TGTGCCAGCAGTTTAGGCAGCGGGGAGCTGTTTTTT.

J is TRBJ2-7 and V is TRBV27; no definite D call. Deletions cut 8 bases from V and 0 bases from J, with 8 bases between. CDR1 and CDR2 (germline): MNHEY, SMNVEV (reference sequence). The CDR3 length is 12 residues. CDR3 in amino acids: CASGSASYEQYF. DNA of the CDR3: TGTGCCAGCGGGTCGGCCTCCTACGAGCAGTACTTC.

The chain combines TRBV9 with TRBJ2-7; maybe TRBD2 (6 bases). V dropped 10 bases and J dropped 0 bases, with 14 bases sitting between them. This CDR3 contains 13 residues. Germline V gene lookup returns CDR1 SGDLS and CDR2 YYNGEE. CDR3 DNA: TGTGCCTCTAGCGCCGGTAGCTCCTACGAGCAGTACTTC. Translating gives CASSAGSSYEQYF.

In this sample, this clone turned up once. V and J are TRBV7-6 and TRBJ2-1, with 14 positions matching TRBD2. Trimming at V came to 2 bases and at J to 8 bases, leaving 8 bases not matched to a gene. The germline gives CDR1 SGHVS, CDR2 FNYEAQ. The CDR3 contains 17 residues. CDR3 sequence: CASSLNPTSGGAYEQFF. The CDR3 DNA sequence: TGTGCCAGCAGCTTAAACCCGACTAGCGGGGGGGCCTATGAGCAGTTCTTC.

The gene calls are TRBV6-1 and TRBJ1-3, with no clear D. The CDR3 sequence is 14 residues long. The V end was cut by 4 bases, the J end by 0 bases, with 7 bases between. Germline assignment: CDR1 MNHNS and CDR2 SASEGT. The CDR3: CASSGYVSGNTIYF. The CDR3, as DNA: TGTGCCAGCAGTGGTTACGTCTCTGGAAACACCATATATTTT.

This clone has a single count. This rearrangement joins TRBV5-6 to TRBJ2-7; 10 bases align to TRBD2. The J segment lost 6 bases and the V segment lost 0 bases, leaving 6 bases of the junction unmatched. CDR1 and CDR2 (germline): SGHDT, YYEEEE. The CDR3 is made up of 15 amino acids. CDR3 DNA: TGTGCCAGCAGCTTGGTTCCAGCGGGGGGGCCCGAGCAGTACTTC. This translates into CASSLVPAGGPEQYF.

The chain joins TRBV6-1 to TRBJ2-7; TRBD2 might be the D (5 bases). Germline V gives CDR1 MNHNS, CDR2 SASEGT. The CDR3 sequence is 13 residues long. V lost 10 bases, J lost 6 bases, and 19 bases lay in between. The CDR3 DNA sequence: TGTGCCATCAGAAAAACTAGGCTCGGCGAGCAGTACTTC. Protein sequence: CAIRKTRLGEQYF.

J is TRBJ2-1 and V is TRBV27; D perhaps matches TRBD1 (6 bases). V was cut by 5 bases and J by 6 bases, with 8 bases left in between. Germline CDR1 and CDR2: MNHEY and SMNVEV (reference sequence). This CDR3 is built from 12 residues. This CDR3 reads CASSLQGNEQFF. In nucleotides, the CDR3 is TGTGCCAGCAGTCTACAGGGCAATGAGCAGTTCTTC.

This chain connects TRBV27 to TRBJ2-2; no definite D call. The CDR3 loop spans 15 amino acids. V was clipped by 5 bases and J by 0 bases, with 10 bases between them. The V gene's germline CDR1 is MNHEY and CDR2 SMNVEV (reference sequence). The CDR3, as DNA: TGTGCCAGCAGTCCGCCCGACTCGAACACCGGGGAGCTGTTTTTT. Encoded protein: CASSPPDSNTGELFF.

The chain joins TRBV25-1 to TRBJ1-3; no clear D. The CDR3 totals 13 residues. Germline CDR1 MGHDK, CDR2 SYGVNS. Trimming shortened V by 3 bases and J by 1 base, and 4 bases separated the two germline ends. CDR3 protein: CASSDQSGNTIYF. The CDR3 DNA sequence: TGTGCCAGCAGTGATCAGTCTGGAAACACCATATATTTT.

This chain uses TRBV5-1 with TRBJ2-3; tentatively, D is TRBD1 or TRBD2 (6 bases each). Germline assignment: CDR1 SGHRS and CDR2 YFSETQ. V lost 4 bases, J lost 2 bases, and 11 bases lay in between. This CDR3 is 14 amino acids long. Here the CDR3 DNA reads TGCGCCAGCAGCCCGGGGGCTAACACAGATACGCAGTATTTT. It encodes CASSPGANTDTQYF.

The chain employs TRBV10-3 and TRBJ1-6; perhaps TRBD1 as D (6 bases). This CDR3 contains 15 residues. The V gene lost 2 bases and the J gene lost 3 bases, with 8 bases spanning the gap. Looked up from germline, CDR1 is ENHRY and CDR2 is SYGVKD. CDR3 in amino acids: CAISEGGLYNSPLHF. Written as DNA, the CDR3 is TGTGCCATCAGTGAGGGGGGCCTCTATAATTCACCCCTCCACTTT.

The chain recombines TRBV4-1 with TRBJ1-2, with 8 bases aligning to TRBD1. Germline loops: CDR1 MGHRA, CDR2 YSYEKL. The V gene end was trimmed by 0 bases and the J gene end by 5 bases; junction bases not matched to a gene: 11. CDR3 length: 17 amino acids. The CDR3 protein is CASSQDRDAGGLYGYTF. The CDR3 coding sequence is TGCGCCAGCAGCCAAGATCGGGATGCAGGGGGCTTATATGGCTACACCTTC.

The chain links TRBV6-5 to TRBJ2-7; D gene unclear. The germline gives CDR1 MNHEY, CDR2 SVGAGI. This CDR3 has 12 amino acids. Trimming removed 3 bases from V and 5 bases from J, with 8 bases in between. CDR3 protein: CASSYDLDEQYF. CDR3 sequence (DNA): TGTGCCAGCAGTTATGACTTAGACGAGCAGTACTTC.

This clone appeared once. The chain employs TRBV19 and TRBJ1-1; 8 bases match TRBD1. The CDR3 has 15 amino acids. Losses at the gene ends were 9 bases for V and 1 base for J; bases not matched to a gene: 10. Germline assignment: CDR1 LNHDA and CDR2 SQIVND (reference sequence). The CDR3 DNA sequence: TGTGCCAGCCTTATTGGGACAGGTGGGAACACTGAAGCTTTCTTT. This encodes CASLIGTGGNTEAFF.

CDR3 sequence (DNA): TGCGCCAGCAGCCAAGGGGGCGGGGTCGGTAATGAAAAACTGTTTTTT. It is translated as CASSQGGGVGNEKLFF. This rearrangement joins TRBV4-3 to TRBJ1-4; D perhaps matches TRBD1 (5 bases). The CDR3 sequence is 16 residues long. The germline V gene has CDR1 LGHNA and CDR2 YSLEER. Deletions cut 1 base from V and 4 bases from J, with 13 bases between.

This chain links TRBV6-5 with TRBJ2-5, with D unresolved. The germline CDR1 and CDR2 sequences are MNHEY and SVGAGI. Trimming took off 4 bases at V and 2 bases at J, with 5 bases between the two ends. The CDR3 runs to 12 residues. The DNA for the CDR3 is TGTGCCAGCAGTTGGTCGCAAGAGACCCAGTACTTC. As protein: CASSWSQETQYF.

The V call is TRBV7-3, the J call TRBJ2-1; no clear D gene. This CDR3 has 12 amino acids. Per the germline V gene, CDR1 is SGHTA and CDR2 is FQGTGA. Trimming removed 2 bases from V and 13 bases from J, with 12 bases in between. Here the CDR3 DNA reads TGTGCCAGCAGCTTAGGCTCAGACACCCAGTTCTTC. As protein: CASSLGSDTQFF.

The chain is built from TRBV5-1 and TRBJ1-1; TRBD1 matches at 11 bases. Germline CDR1 reads SGHRS; CDR2 reads YFSETQ. Germline trimming cut 0 bases from V and 5 bases from J; bases unmatched to any gene: 3. This CDR3 has 15 residues. The DNA for the CDR3 is TGCGCCAGCAGCTTGGGAGGACAGGGGGCGACTGAAGCTTTCTTT. Translating it yields CASSLGGQGATEAFF.

The chain employs TRBV5-4 and TRBJ1-1, with a tentative D call TRBD1 (6 bases). The germline CDR1 and CDR2 sequences are SGHNT and YYREEE (reference sequence). The CDR3 runs 12 residues. Trimming left V 7 bases short and J 5 bases short, with 12 bases between. The chain's CDR3 is CASAEGGTEAFF. The CDR3 nucleotides read TGTGCCAGCGCGGAGGGGGGGACTGAAGCTTTCTTT.

The V and J genes are TRBV11-2 and TRBJ2-7, with D unresolved. The ends were cut back, 2 bases at V and 4 bases at J, with 15 bases in the middle. Germline-derived CDR1 and CDR2 are SGHAT and FQNNGV. This CDR3 comprises 15 residues. The CDR3 nucleotides read TGTGCCAGCAGCTTACTGGTGGAAATGGGTTACGAGCAGTACTTC. Translated: CASSLLVEMGYEQYF.

This rearrangement joins TRBV13 to TRBJ2-7, with 8 bases matching TRBD2. The CDR3 sequence is 13 residues long. The V segment lost 5 bases and the J segment 2 bases; nucleotides outside the gene matches: 2. In germline, CDR1 is PRHDT, CDR2 FYEKMQ (reference sequence). The CDR3 reads CASSARGAYEQYF. As DNA, the CDR3 is TGTGCCAGCAGCGCGCGGGGGGCCTACGAGCAGTACTTC. The variable domain in full, with the rest retrieved from reference TRBV13 and TRBJ2-7, is AAGVIQSPRHLIKEKRETATLKCYPIPRHDTVYWYQQGPGQDPQFLISFYEKMQSDKGSIPDRFSAQQFSDYHSELNMSSLELGDSALYFCASSARGAYEQYFGPGTRLTVT.

The chain couples TRBV27 to TRBJ2-7; 15 bases fit TRBD2. CDR1 is MNHEY and CDR2 is SMNVEV in the germline V gene (reference sequence). After removal of 5 bases from V and 4 bases from J, the junction contained 6 bases not matched to a gene. The CDR3 runs to 16 residues. The CDR3 sequence is CASSRTSGGAIYEQYF. CDR3 bases: TGTGCCAGCAGTAGGACTAGCGGGGGGGCAATTTACGAGCAGTACTTC.

In this sample, this clone turned up once. The CDR3 region has the DNA TGCGCCAGCAGCCCTCCTCCTAGGACGGTGAACACTGAAGCTTTCTTT. Its translation is CASSPPPRTVNTEAFF. The chain recombines TRBV4-1 with TRBJ1-1; D gene uncertain. CDR3 size: 16 residues. V was shortened by 4 bases and J by 0 bases, with 15 bases between the two germline ends. Germline values: CDR1 MGHRA, CDR2 YSYEKL.

The rearrangement links TRBV28 to TRBJ2-1; 10 nucleotides agree with TRBD1. Germline CDR1 and CDR2: MDHEN and SYDVKM. V shed 4 bases, J shed 6 bases, and the junction held 6 bases outside the gene matches. The CDR3 runs 15 residues. The DNA for the CDR3 is TGTGCCAGCAGTTACGGACAGGGGGGGGTCAATGAGCAGTTCTTC. Amino acids: CASSYGQGGVNEQFF. Filled out from reference TRBV28 and TRBJ2-1, the complete variable domain reads DVKVTQSSRYLVKRTGEKVFLECVQDMDHENMFWYRQDPGLGLRLIYFSYDVKMKEKGDIPEGYSVSREKKERFSLILESASTNQTSMYLCASSYGQGGVNEQFFGPGTRLTVL.

V and J are TRBV7-8 and TRBJ1-6; D gene ambiguous. CDR1 is SGHVS and CDR2 is FQNEAQ in the germline V gene. The CDR3 totals 16 residues. The germline V and J ends were trimmed by 1 base and 3 bases, with 10 bases remaining between them. The CDR3 DNA sequence: TGTGCCAGCAGCTTAGGTGACATCATCTATAATTCACCCCTCCACTTT. Its translation is CASSLGDIIYNSPLHF.